Listed here are 4 T cell receptor beta chains from one sample, sequenced in a study of spatial heterogeneity in lung cancer. TCRdb analysed the 5' RACE reads with MiXCR anew, one entry per CDR3 protein. Of about 52,000 distinct CDR3 sequences listed, around 7% are singletons. Regarding time point: blood at routine non-recurrence follow-up after resection. Sequencing covered unsorted whole RNA taken from tumor, nontumor lung or frozen PBMC. Sequences were derived from PBMCs, sampled at follow-up. The receptors here all came from a female donor with early-stage non-small cell lung cancer.

This clonotype was seen repeatedly, ten times or more. The rearrangement uses TRBV2 and TRBJ1-1; TRBD1 matches 7 bases. This CDR3 comprises 15 residues. V was pared by 6 bases and J by 0 bases, with 7 bases of the junction left unmatched. Germline values: CDR1 SNHLY, CDR2 FYNNEI. In DNA, the CDR3 is TGTGCCAGCAGAGCGGGACAGCTCATGAACACTGAAGCTTTCTTT. Amino acid sequence: CASRAGQLMNTEAFF.

This clonotype showed up many times. The chain has TRBV5-1 and TRBJ2-4, with TRBD1 matching over 8 bases. The V gene's germline CDR1 is SGHRS and CDR2 YFSETQ. The CDR3 consists of 15 residues. With 0 bases clipped from V and 5 bases from J, the junction kept 4 bases outside the gene matches. CDR3 DNA sequence: TGCGCCAGCAGCTTGGAGGGGACAGGACAAAACATTCAGTACTTC. Residues: CASSLEGTGQNIQYF.

This clonotype was observed at least ten times. V gene TRBV5-1 combines with J gene TRBJ2-1, with 9 bases aligning to TRBD2. J lost 8 bases, V lost 1 base, and 10 bases had no gene match. CDR3 length: 16 amino acids. Germline CDR1 and CDR2: SGHRS and YFSETQ. The CDR3 loop reads CASSLPSGGLLDEQFF. The CDR3 nucleotides are TGCGCCAGCAGCTTGCCCAGCGGGGGGCTCTTAGATGAGCAGTTCTTC.

This clonotype was seen a few times. The chain has TRBV6-1 and TRBJ2-7; possibly TRBD1 for D (5 bases). V dropped 2 bases and J dropped 11 bases, with 28 bases sitting between them. The CDR3 has 17 amino acids. The V gene's germline CDR1 is MNHNS and CDR2 SASEGT. CDR3 loop: CASSEKLQVTVIVREYF. CDR3 nucleotides: TGTGCCAGCAGTGAAAAACTCCAAGTGACAGTTATAGTTCGGGAGTACTTC.